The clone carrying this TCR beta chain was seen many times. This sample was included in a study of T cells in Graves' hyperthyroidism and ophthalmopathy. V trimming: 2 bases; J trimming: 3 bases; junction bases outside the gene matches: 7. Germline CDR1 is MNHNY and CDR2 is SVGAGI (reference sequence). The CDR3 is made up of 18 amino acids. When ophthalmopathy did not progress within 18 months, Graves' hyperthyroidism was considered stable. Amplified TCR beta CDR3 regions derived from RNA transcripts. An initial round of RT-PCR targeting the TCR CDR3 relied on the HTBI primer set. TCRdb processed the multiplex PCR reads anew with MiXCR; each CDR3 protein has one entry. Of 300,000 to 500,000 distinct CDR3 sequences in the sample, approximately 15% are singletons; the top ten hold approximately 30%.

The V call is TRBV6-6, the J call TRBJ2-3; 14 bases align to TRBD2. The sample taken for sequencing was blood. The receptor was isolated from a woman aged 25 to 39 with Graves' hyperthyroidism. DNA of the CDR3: TGTGCCAGCAGTTACCCGACTAGCGGGAGGGCCAGTACAGATACGCAGTATTTT. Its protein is CASSYPTSGRASTDTQYF.